There are a few counts of the clone carrying this T cell receptor (beta chain). What it binds is not known. Investigators reverse transcribed all isolated RNA, so they sequenced expressed TCRB transcripts. Each sample of naive, central memory or regulatory T cells had, on average, approximately 3.5 million reads. Clones were sequenced by immunoSEQ multiplex PCR, and TCRdb holds only the in-frame ones, with some missing. The data contain roughly 220,000 clones, roughly 17% of them singletons. This entry is derived from a study of beta chain features in type 1 diabetes. Study-wide points: Type 1 diabetes patients showed a moderate but significant shortening of TCRB CDR3s in all four CD4+ subsets.

The length of the CDR3 is 18 residues. V dropped 0 bases and J dropped 4; count of bases not matched to a gene: 9. Germline CDR1 and CDR2: SGHRS and YFSETQ. CD45RO/CCR7/CD25/CD127/CD95/CD27 sorting isolated CD4+ naive, central memory, regulatory and stem cell-like memory cells. Each sorted fraction was over 95% pure. The sequence derives from a man in his thirties or forties with type 1 diabetes. The chain carries TRBV5-1 and TRBJ2-1; TRBD2 matches at 11 bases. What was sequenced was naive CD4+ T cells from blood. The chain's CDR3 is CASSLAQTSGSFYNEQFF. CDR3 DNA: TGCGCCAGCAGCTTGGCTCAAACTAGCGGGAGTTTTTACAATGAGCAGTTCTTC.